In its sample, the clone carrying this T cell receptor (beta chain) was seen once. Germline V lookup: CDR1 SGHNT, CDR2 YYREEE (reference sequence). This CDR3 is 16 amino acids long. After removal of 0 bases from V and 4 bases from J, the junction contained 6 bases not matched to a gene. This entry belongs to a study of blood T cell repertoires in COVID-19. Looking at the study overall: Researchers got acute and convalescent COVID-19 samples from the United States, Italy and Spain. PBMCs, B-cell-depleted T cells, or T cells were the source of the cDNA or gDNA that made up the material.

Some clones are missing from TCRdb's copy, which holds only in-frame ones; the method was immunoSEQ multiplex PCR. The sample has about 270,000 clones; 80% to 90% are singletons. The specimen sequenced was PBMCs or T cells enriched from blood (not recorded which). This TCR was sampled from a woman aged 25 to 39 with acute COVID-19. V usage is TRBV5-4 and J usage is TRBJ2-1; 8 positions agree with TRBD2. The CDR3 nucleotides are TGTGCCAGCAGCTTGGGAGGAGCGGGAGAATACAATGAGCAGTTCTTC. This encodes CASSLGGAGEYNEQFF.